The subject of this entry is one TCR beta chain. Its antigen remains unidentified. The source of the sample is a study of shared clonotypes between healthy human individuals. The protocol was immunoSEQ multiplex PCR, while the TCRdb copy is restricted to in-frame clones and leaves out a portion. The profile covers about 2.4 million clones, with 80% to 95% appearing a single time and about 0.34% taken by the ten largest. Points from the study as a whole: Blood was the sole source, and tissue repertoires probably differ. With a handful of donors compared, 4.5% to 6.5% of naive CD4 clonotypes were shared.

CD4+ cells were split into CD45RA+ naive and CD45RA-negative memory subsets. The CDR3 consists of 16 residues. Trimming took off 1 base at V and 0 bases at J, with 10 bases between the two ends. Germline V gene data show CDR1 as SEHNR and CDR2 as FQNEAQ (reference sequence). The specimen sequenced was naive CD4+ T cells from PBMCs. The subset was: CD45RA+ positively selected. This chain joins TRBV7-9 and TRBJ1-5, with D perhaps matching TRBD1 (5 bases). This receptor was obtained from a man aged 18 to 30 in good health. Some clones in this sample may be carry-over from other donors' samples. The CDR3 DNA reads as TGTGCCAGCAGCTTAGGACAGCAGTATAGCAATCAGCCCCAGCATTTT. This gives the protein CASSLGQQYSNQPQHF.